This T cell receptor (beta chain) is from a study of a mutant IDH1 vaccine in newly diagnosed glioma. Study details: Radiotherapy, temozolomide, or both had been given previously, and both were given to most.

The CDR3 runs 15 residues. V lost 1 base and J 5 bases, leaving 14 bases between the germline ends. The germline V gene has CDR1 LNHDA and CDR2 SQIVND (reference sequence). This clone has only one observation. Data came from immunoSEQ multiplex PCR; TCRdb stores just in-frame clones and leaves some out. The sample carries some 95,000 clones, around four fifths recorded once. As to time point: baseline, week 1 (first vaccination visit). Treatment defined: pre-vaccination baseline after standard-of-care therapy. The clonotype originates from a man aged 35 to 55 with glioma. The sequences come from PBMCs, collected from a glioma patient treated with radiotherapy, temozolomide or both. The chain is built from TRBV19 and TRBJ2-5; D perhaps matches TRBD1 (6 bases). The CDR3 is CASSIVAGALETQYF. CDR3 bases: TGTGCCAGTAGTATAGTTGCAGGGGCACTGGAGACCCAGTACTTC. Full variable domain (rest looked up from reference TRBV19 and TRBJ2-5): DGGITQSPKYLFRKEGQNVTLSCEQNLNHDAMYWYRQDPGQGLRLIYYSQIVNDFQKGDIAEGYSVSREKKESFPLTVTSAQKNPTAFYLCASSIVAGALETQYFGPGTRLLVL.